These 18 T cell receptor beta chains originate from one sample sequenced in a study of T-cell memory formation after mild COVID-19 (dated by TCRdb to the early 2020s). Libraries came from 5' RACE. The sample was run on an Illumina NovaSeq 6000. TCRdb handled the public reads itself, with Q25 trimming in fastp and clone calling in MiXCR, and kept productive beta chains. Each entry is one CDR3 protein sequence, shown with its most common DNA and genes. In all, the sample holds 250,000 to 350,000 distinct CDR3 sequences, and roughly 19% of those were seen once. 20% to 25% of the sample belongs to the ten largest clones. Material: PBMCs or a T cell subset sorted from them (not recorded which). The receptors were sampled from a man younger than 35 who had mild COVID-19 (a few samples of this study predate the infection). The sample titles of this study are shuffled in the database, so cell type and time point are left out; the donor was told from shared clones.

A note on this clonotype: No DNA is shown, since the ends of the CDR3 on it are uncertain; the CDR3 is the one TCRdb lists. The chain has TRBV11-2 and TRBJ1-4; TRBD1 reflects the table's D call only, with no check against the DNA. The CDR3 length equals 16 residues, ends included. Germline V gene lookup returns CDR1 SGHAT and CDR2 FQNNGV. The CDR3 spells CASSKNRGRVMKNCFF.

The rearrangement joins TRBV6-2 or TRBV6-3 to TRBJ2-7; D may match TRBD1 or TRBD2 (5 bases each). Germline V gene data show CDR1 as MNHEY and CDR2 as SVGEGT. The CDR3 is 17 amino acids. V gave up 2 bases and J gave up 3 bases, with 20 bases separating them. CDR3 amino acids: CASSYPLGTDPIYEQYF. The CDR3 DNA is TGTGCCAGCAGTTACCCACTTGGGACGGACCCGATCTACGAGCAGTACTTC.

In its sample, this clonotype was seen a few times. This CDR3 reads CASSESAYTGELFF. DNA for the CDR3: TGTGCCAGCAGTGAATCGGCGTACACCGGGGAGCTGTTTTTT. This chain connects TRBV25-1 to TRBJ2-2; D remains unclear. From germline, CDR1 is MGHDK and CDR2 SYGVNS. The CDR3 covers 14 residues. The germline V and J ends were trimmed by 1 base and 3 bases, with 6 bases remaining between them.

This chain connects TRBV24-1 to TRBJ2-1; D is ambiguous. The CDR3 extends over 13 amino acids. V lost 0 bases and J lost 10, with 9 bases in between. Germline CDR1 and CDR2: KGHDR and SFDVKD. The CDR3 protein is CATSDLQTNEQFF. In DNA form, the CDR3 reads TGTGCCACCAGTGATTTGCAGACCAACGAGCAGTTCTTC.

A few counts support this clonotype. The J gene is TRBJ2-1, the V gene TRBV12-3 or TRBV12-4; D call uncertain. This CDR3 is built from 12 residues. V was pared by 6 bases and J by 8 bases, with 11 bases between. The CDR3 is CASSPLVDEQFF. CDR3 coding DNA: TGTGCCAGCAGCCCTCTAGTGGATGAGCAGTTCTTC.

The chain combines TRBV4-2 with TRBJ1-6; TRBD1 might be the D (6 bases). Germline CDR1 is LGHNA and CDR2 is YNFKEQ. The CDR3 totals 15 residues. V lost 4 bases to trimming and J lost 10 bases, with 17 bases between them. The CDR3 loop reads CASSPISLGGSPLHF. The CDR3 region has the DNA TGTGCCAGCAGCCCAATATCTTTGGGGGGCTCACCCCTCCACTTT.

Only a few counts were recorded for this clonotype. The CDR3 spells CASSLESGANVLTF. The CDR3 DNA is TGTGCCAGCAGCCTGGAGTCCGGGGCCAACGTCCTGACTTTC. The chain links TRBV7-9 to TRBJ2-6; the D is unclear. V was clipped by 5 bases and J by 4 bases, with 9 bases between them. CDR3 size: 14 residues. Germline CDR1 SEHNR, CDR2 FQNEAQ (reference sequence).

This clonotype was detected ten times or more. This sequence joins TRBV5-1 and TRBJ1-1; 11 bases map to TRBD1. The V gene end was trimmed by 3 bases and the J gene end by 4 bases; junction bases not matched to a gene: 2. Germline V gene lookup returns CDR1 SGHRS and CDR2 YFSETQ. The CDR3 sequence is 14 residues long. CDR3 amino acids: CASSSGTGGTEAFF. As DNA, the CDR3 is TGCGCCAGCAGCTCCGGGACAGGGGGCACTGAAGCTTTCTTT.

In its sample, this clonotype was seen a few times. The chain has TRBV4-1 and TRBJ2-1; 9 positions agree with TRBD1. The CDR3 runs to 17 residues. CDR1 and CDR2 (germline): MGHRA, YSYEKL. The V gene end was trimmed by 4 bases and the J gene end by 3 bases; junction bases not matched to a gene: 10. CDR3 sequence reads: CASSPMRGQGDYNEQFF. Here the CDR3 DNA reads TGCGCCAGCAGCCCCATGCGGGGACAGGGAGACTACAATGAGCAGTTCTTC.

This sequence joins TRBV20-1 and TRBJ2-7; D gene unclear. V was trimmed by 0 bases and J by 7 bases, leaving 13 bases between them. Looked up from germline, CDR1 is DFQATT and CDR2 is SNEGSKA (reference sequence). The CDR3 length is 13 residues. The chain's CDR3 is CSARDPVVFEQYV. The CDR3 nucleotides are TGCAGTGCTAGAGATCCGGTAGTATTTGAGCAGTACGTC.

The chain is built from TRBV12-3 or TRBV12-4 and TRBJ2-7; unclear D gene. CDR3 length equals 13 residues. V gave up 9 bases and J gave up 0 bases, with 12 bases separating them. CDR3 protein: CARSRTVSYEQYF. The DNA of the CDR3 is TGTGCCAGGTCCCGAACAGTCTCCTACGAGCAGTACTTC.

CDR3 nucleotide sequence: TGTGCCAGCAACCGGGACAGGGACACAGATACGCAGTATTTT. Translated, it gives CASNRDRDTDTQYF. This chain links TRBV7-8 with TRBJ2-3; 9 bases line up with TRBD1. V lost 7 bases to trimming and J lost 2 bases; unmatched junction nucleotides: 4. Germline CDR1 reads SGHVS; CDR2 reads FQNEAQ. The CDR3 has 14 residues.

The chain employs TRBV9 and TRBJ1-1, with D perhaps TRBD1 (5 bases). The V and J ends lost 1 base and 0 bases respectively, with 13 bases between them. Germline V lookup: CDR1 SGDLS, CDR2 YYNGEE. This CDR3 is built from 16 residues. DNA of the CDR3: TGTGCCAGCAGCGTATCCAGGGACCATCTGAACACTGAAGCTTTCTTT. Protein sequence: CASSVSRDHLNTEAFF. The entire variable domain, with the rest obtained from reference TRBV9 and TRBJ1-1, is as follows: DSGVTQTPKHLITATGQRVTLRCSPRSGDLSVYWYQQSLDQGLQFLIQYYNGEERAKGNILERFSAQQFPDLHSELNLSSLELGDSALYFCASSVSRDHLNTEAFFGQGTRLTVV.

This rearrangement joins TRBV12-3 or TRBV12-4 to TRBJ2-1, with D unclear. V gave up 8 bases and J gave up 7 bases, with 18 bases separating them. The CDR3 is 14 amino acids. The CDR3 is CASGFHAFLNEQFF. CDR3 in DNA: TGTGCCAGCGGGTTTCACGCCTTCCTGAATGAGCAGTTCTTC.

Only a few counts were recorded for this clonotype. V and J are TRBV7-9 and TRBJ1-1, with TRBD1 as a possible D gene (6 bases). V lost 6 bases, J lost 2 bases, and 13 bases lay in between. The CDR3 length is 14 residues. Germline V gives CDR1 SEHNR, CDR2 FQNEAQ (reference sequence). The CDR3 spells CASRPRDINTEAFF. CDR3 bases: TGTGCCAGCAGACCCCGGGACATTAACACTGAAGCTTTCTTT. Full variable domain (rest looked up from reference TRBV7-9 and TRBJ1-1): DTGVSQNPRHKITKRGQNVTFRCDPISEHNRLYWYRQTLGQGPEFLTYFQNEAQLEKSRLLSDRFSAERPKGSFSTLEIQRTEQGDSAMYLCASRPRDINTEAFFGQGTRLTVV.

V usage is TRBV4-2 and J usage is TRBJ2-3, with D possibly being TRBD1 or TRBD2 (5 bases each). The CDR3 covers 17 residues. V lost 3 bases and J 2 bases, leaving 18 bases between the germline ends. CDR1 LGHNA and CDR2 YNFKEQ come from the germline V gene. CDR3 sequence: CASSHPGAVASTDTQYF. The CDR3 nucleotides are TGTGCCAGCAGCCACCCCGGGGCGGTCGCTTCCACAGATACGCAGTATTTT.

This rearrangement joins TRBV29-1 to TRBJ1-1; 9 nucleotides match TRBD1. This CDR3 comprises 12 residues. Germline trimming cut 8 bases from V and 5 bases from J; bases unmatched to any gene: 6. Germline V CDR1 and CDR2: SQVTM, ANQGSEA. The CDR3 sequence is CSTGQGGTEAFF. CDR3 DNA: TGCAGCACGGGACAGGGAGGGACTGAAGCTTTCTTT. Variable domain in full (rest from reference TRBV29-1 and TRBJ1-1): SAVISQKPSRDICQRGTSLTIQCQVDSQVTMMFWYRQQPGQSLTLIATANQGSEATYESGFVIDKFPISRPNLTFSTLTVSNMSPEDSSIYLCSTGQGGTEAFFGQGTRLTVV.

This sequence joins TRBV7-2 and TRBJ1-1; D is undetermined. Per the germline V gene, CDR1 is SGHTA and CDR2 is FQGNSA. Trimming left V 4 bases short and J 4 bases short, with 7 bases between. The CDR3 is 12 residues long. The CDR3 coding sequence is TGTGCCAGCAGCTGGGTGGGCACTGAAGCTTTCTTT. It yields the protein CASSWVGTEAFF.